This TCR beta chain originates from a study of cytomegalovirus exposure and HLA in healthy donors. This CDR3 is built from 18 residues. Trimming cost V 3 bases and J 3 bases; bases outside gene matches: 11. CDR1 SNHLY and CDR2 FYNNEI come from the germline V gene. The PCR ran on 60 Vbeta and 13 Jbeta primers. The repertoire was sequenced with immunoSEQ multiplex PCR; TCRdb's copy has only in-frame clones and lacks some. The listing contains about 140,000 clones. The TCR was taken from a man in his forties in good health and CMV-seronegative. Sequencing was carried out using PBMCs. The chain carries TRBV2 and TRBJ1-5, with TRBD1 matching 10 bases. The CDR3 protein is CASSDRDRGESLNQPQHF. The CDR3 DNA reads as TGTGCCAGCAGTGACCGGGACAGGGGCGAAAGTCTCAATCAGCCCCAGCATTTT.